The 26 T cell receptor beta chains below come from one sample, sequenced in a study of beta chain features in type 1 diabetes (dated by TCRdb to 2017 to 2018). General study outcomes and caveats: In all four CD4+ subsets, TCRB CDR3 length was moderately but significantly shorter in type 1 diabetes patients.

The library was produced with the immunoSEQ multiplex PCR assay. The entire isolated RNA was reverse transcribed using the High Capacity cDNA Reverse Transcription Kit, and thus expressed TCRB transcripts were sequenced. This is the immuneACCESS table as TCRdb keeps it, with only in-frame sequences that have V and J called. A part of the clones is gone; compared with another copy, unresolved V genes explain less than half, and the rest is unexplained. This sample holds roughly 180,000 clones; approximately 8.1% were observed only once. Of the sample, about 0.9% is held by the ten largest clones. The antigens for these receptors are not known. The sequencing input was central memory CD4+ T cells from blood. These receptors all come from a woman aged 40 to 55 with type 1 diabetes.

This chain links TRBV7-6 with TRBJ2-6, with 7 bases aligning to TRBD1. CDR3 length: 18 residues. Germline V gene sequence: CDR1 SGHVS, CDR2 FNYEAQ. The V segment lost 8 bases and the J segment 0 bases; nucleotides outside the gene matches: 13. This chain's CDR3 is CASGPGQFFHSGANVLTF. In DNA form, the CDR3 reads TGTGCCAGCGGACCGGGACAGTTTTTTCACTCTGGGGCCAACGTCCTGACTTTC.

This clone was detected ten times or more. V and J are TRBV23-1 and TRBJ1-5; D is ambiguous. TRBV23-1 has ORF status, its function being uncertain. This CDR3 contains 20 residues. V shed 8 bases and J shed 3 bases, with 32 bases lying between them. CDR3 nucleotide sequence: TGCGCCAGCGTGTCTTTTACCCCTTCGTTTGTCTGGCAGGTCAATCAGCCCCAGCATTTT. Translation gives CASVSFTPSFVWQVNQPQHF.

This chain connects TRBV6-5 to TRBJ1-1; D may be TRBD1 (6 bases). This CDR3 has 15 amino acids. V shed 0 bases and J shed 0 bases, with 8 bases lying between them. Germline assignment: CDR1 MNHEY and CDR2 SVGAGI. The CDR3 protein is CASSYSGALNTEAFF. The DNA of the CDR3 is TGTGCCAGCAGTTACTCGGGGGCCCTGAACACTGAAGCTTTCTTT.

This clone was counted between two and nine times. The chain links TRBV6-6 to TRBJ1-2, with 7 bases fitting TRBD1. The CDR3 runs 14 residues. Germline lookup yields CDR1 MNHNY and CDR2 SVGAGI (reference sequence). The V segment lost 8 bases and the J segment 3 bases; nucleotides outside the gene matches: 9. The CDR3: CASLGTDSYYGYTF. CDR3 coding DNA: TGTGCCAGCCTCGGGACAGATAGTTACTATGGCTACACCTTC.

CDR3 nucleotides: TGTGCCAGCAGTAAGACTAGCGGGACCGCCACCGGGGAGCTGTTTTTT. Protein sequence: CASSKTSGTATGELFF. The V gene is TRBV2, the J gene TRBJ2-2; 11 nucleotides match TRBD2. This CDR3 has 16 amino acids. V lost 5 bases, J lost 4 bases, and 6 bases stayed unmatched. The V gene's germline CDR1 is SNHLY and CDR2 FYNNEI.

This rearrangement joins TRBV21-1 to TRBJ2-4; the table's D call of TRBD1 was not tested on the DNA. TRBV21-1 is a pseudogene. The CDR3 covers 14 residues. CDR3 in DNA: TGTGCCAGCAGCAAAGCAGGGGGAGTAAACATTCAGTACTTC. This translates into CASSKAGGVNIQYF.

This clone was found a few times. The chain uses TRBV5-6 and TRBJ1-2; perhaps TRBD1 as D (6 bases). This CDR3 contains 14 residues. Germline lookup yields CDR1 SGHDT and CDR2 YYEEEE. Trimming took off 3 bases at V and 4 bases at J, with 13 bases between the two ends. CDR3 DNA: TGTGCCAGCAGCTCGACCGACAGGATCTATGGCTACACCTTC. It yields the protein CASSSTDRIYGYTF. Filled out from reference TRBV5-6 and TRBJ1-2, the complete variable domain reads DAGVTQSPTHLIKTRGQQVTLRCSPKSGHDTVSWYQQALGQGPQFIFQYYEEEERQRGNFPDRFSGHQFPNYSSELNVNALLLGDSALYLCASSSTDRIYGYTFGSGTRLTVV.

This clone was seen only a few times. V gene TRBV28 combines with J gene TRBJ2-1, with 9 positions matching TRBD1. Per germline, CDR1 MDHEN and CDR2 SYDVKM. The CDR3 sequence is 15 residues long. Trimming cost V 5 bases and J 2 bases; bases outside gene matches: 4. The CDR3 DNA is TGTGCCAGCAGTCGTAGGACAGGGGCCTACAATGAGCAGTTCTTC. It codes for CASSRRTGAYNEQFF.

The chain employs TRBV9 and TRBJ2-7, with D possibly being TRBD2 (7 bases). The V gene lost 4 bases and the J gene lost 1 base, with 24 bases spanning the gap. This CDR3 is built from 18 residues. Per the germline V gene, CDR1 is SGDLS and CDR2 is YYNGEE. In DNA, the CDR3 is TGTGCCAGCAGCCCTGGTGGGGGGGCTAGCAGAGGGTCCTACGAGCAGTACTTC. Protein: CASSPGGGASRGSYEQYF.

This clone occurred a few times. CDR3: CASRLGQDYGYTF. The CDR3 DNA follows: TGTGCCAGCAGACTGGGACAAGACTATGGCTACACCTTC. The chain has TRBV6-6 and TRBJ1-2; D possibly corresponds to TRBD1 (6 bases). Trimming removed 6 bases at V and 3 bases at J, with 11 bases between. Germline V gene data show CDR1 as MNHNY and CDR2 as SVGAGI (reference sequence). The CDR3 has 13 amino acids.

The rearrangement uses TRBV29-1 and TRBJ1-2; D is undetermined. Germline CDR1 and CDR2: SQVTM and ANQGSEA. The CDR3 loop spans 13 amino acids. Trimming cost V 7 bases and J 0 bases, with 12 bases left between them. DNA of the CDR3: TGCAGCGCCCCGGGGATTTCTAACTATGGCTACACCTTC. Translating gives CSAPGISNYGYTF.

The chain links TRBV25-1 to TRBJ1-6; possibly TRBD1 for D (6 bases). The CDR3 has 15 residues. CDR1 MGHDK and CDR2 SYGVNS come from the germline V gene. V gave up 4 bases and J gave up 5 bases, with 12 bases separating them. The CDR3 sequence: CASSAPTGNNSPLHF. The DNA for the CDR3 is TGTGCCAGCAGTGCACCGACAGGAAATAATTCACCCCTCCACTTT.

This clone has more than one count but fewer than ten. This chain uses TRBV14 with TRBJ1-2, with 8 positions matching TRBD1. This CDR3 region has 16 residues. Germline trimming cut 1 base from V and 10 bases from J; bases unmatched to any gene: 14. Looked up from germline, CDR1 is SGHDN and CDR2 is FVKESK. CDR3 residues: CASSQVRDRPFVDYTF. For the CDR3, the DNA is TGTGCCAGCAGCCAAGTCAGGGACAGGCCTTTTGTCGACTACACCTTC.

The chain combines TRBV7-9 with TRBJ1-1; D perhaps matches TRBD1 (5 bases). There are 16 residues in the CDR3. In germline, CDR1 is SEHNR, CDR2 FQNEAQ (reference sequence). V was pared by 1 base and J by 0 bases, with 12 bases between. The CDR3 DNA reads TGTGCCAGCAGCTTAGTCTGGGGGGTAATGAACACTGAAGCTTTCTTT. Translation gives CASSLVWGVMNTEAFF.

The CDR3 sequence is CASSVNYNEQFF. For the CDR3, the DNA is TGTGCCAGCAGCGTCAACTACAATGAGCAGTTCTTC. V usage is TRBV7-3 and J usage is TRBJ2-1; D is uncertain. The CDR3 has 12 amino acids. V lost 5 bases and J lost 3, with 5 bases in between. CDR1 is SGHTA, CDR2 FQGTGA, per germline.

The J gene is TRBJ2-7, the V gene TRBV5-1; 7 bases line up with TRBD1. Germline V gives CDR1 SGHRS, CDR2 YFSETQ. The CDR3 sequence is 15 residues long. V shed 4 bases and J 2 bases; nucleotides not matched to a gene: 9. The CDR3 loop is CASSHGGDSTYEQYF. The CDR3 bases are TGCGCCAGCAGCCACGGTGGGGACAGCACCTACGAGCAGTACTTC.

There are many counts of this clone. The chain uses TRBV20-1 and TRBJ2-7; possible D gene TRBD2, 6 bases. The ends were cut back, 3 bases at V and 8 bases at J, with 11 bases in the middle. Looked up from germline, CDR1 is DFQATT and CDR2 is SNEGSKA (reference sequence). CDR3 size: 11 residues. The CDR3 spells CSARVGGKQYF. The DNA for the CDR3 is TGCAGTGCTAGGGTTGGGGGGAAGCAGTACTTC.

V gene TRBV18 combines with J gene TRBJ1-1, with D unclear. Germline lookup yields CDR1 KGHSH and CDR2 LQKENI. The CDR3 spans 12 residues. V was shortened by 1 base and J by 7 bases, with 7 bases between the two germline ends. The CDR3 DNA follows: TGTGCCAGCTCACCACAAGGAGATGAAGCTTTCTTT. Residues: CASSPQGDEAFF. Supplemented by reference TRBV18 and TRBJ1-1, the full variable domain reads NAGVMQNPRHLVRRRGQEARLRCSPMKGHSHVYWYRQLPEEGLKFMVYLQKENIIDESGMPKERFSAEFPKEGPSILRIQQVVRGDSAAYFCASSPQGDEAFFGQGTRLTVV.

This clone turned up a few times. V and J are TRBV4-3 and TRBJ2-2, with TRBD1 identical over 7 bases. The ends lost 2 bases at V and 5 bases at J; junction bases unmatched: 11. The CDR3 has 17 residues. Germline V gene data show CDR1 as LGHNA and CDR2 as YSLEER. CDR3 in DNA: TGCGCCAGCAGCCAACGCCCCCCCACCAGGGGGACCGGGGAGCTGTTTTTT. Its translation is CASSQRPPTRGTGELFF.

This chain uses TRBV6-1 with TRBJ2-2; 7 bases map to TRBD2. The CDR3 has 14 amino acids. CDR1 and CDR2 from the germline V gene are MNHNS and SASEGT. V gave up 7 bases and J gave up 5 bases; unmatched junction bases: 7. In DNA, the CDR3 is TGTGCCAGCACCCTCTCGGGACTAACCGGGGAGCTGTTTTTT. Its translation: CASTLSGLTGELFF.

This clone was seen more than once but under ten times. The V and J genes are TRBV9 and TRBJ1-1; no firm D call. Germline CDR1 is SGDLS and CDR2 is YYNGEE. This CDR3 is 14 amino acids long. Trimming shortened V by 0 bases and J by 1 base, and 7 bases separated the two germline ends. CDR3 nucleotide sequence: TGTGCCAGCAGCGTAGAGAGTCGGAACACTGAAGCTTTCTTT. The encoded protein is CASSVESRNTEAFF. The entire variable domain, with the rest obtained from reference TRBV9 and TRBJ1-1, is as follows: DSGVTQTPKHLITATGQRVTLRCSPRSGDLSVYWYQQSLDQGLQFLIQYYNGEERAKGNILERFSAQQFPDLHSELNLSSLELGDSALYFCASSVESRNTEAFFGQGTRLTVV.

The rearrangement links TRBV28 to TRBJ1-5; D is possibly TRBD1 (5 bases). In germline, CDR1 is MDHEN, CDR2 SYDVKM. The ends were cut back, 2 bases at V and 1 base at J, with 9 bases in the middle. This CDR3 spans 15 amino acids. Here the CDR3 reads CASSLRGPSNQPQHF. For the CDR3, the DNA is TGTGCCAGCAGTTTAAGGGGTCCGAGCAATCAGCCCCAGCATTTT.

The DNA of the CDR3 is TGTGCCTGGAGTGAACAGGGGGATGGTGAGCAGTTCTTC. It encodes CAWSEQGDGEQFF. The chain is built from TRBV30 and TRBJ2-1; 8 bases align to TRBD1. This CDR3 is built from 13 residues. The trim removed 1 base at V and 9 bases at J, leaving 5 bases unmatched. The V gene's germline CDR1 is GTSNPN and CDR2 SVGIG (reference sequence).

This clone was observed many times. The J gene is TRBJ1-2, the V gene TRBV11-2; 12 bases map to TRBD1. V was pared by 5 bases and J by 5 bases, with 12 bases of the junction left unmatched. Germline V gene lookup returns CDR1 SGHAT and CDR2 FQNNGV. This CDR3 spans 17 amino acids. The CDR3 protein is CASSPGQGAVMGYGYTF. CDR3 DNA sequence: TGTGCCAGCAGCCCGGGACAGGGGGCGGTTATGGGATATGGCTACACCTTC.

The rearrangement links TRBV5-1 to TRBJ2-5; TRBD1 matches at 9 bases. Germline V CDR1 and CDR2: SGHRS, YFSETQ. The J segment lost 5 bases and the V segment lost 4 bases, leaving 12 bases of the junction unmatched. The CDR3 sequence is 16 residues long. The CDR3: CASSNAGTGIGETQYF. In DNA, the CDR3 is TGCGCCAGCAGCAACGCCGGGACAGGGATCGGGGAGACCCAGTACTTC.

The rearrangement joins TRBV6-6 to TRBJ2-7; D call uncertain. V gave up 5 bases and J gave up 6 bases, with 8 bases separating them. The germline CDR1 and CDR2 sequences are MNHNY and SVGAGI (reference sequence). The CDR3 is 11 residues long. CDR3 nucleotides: TGTGCCAGCAGTCCCCGTGTCGAGCAGTACTTC. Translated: CASSPRVEQYF.